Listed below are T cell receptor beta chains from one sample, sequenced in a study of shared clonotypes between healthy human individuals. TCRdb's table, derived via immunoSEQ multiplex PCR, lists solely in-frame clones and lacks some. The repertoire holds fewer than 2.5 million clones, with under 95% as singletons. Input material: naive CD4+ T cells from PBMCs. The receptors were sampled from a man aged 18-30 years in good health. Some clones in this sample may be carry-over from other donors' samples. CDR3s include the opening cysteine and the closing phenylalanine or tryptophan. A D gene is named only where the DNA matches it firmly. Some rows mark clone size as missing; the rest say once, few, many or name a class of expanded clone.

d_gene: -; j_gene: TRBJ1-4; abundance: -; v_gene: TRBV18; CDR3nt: TGTGCCAGCTCACCGGCAGCCATGTCGGATGAAAAACTGTTTTTT; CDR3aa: CASSPAAMSDEKLFF
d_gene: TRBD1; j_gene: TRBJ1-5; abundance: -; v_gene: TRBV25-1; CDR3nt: TGTGCCAGCAGAGGACAGGGTAATCAGCCCCAGCATTTT; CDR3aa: CASRGQGNQPQHF
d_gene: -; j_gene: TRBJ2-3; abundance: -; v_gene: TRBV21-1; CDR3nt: -; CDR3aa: CASSKVGKGTGDTDTQYF
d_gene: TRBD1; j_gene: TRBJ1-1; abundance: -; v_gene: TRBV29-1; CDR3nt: TGCAGCGCCCAACCGGGACAGGGAGGCAACACTGAAGCTTTCTTT; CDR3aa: CSAQPGQGGNTEAFF
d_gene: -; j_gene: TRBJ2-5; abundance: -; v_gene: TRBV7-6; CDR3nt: TGTGCCAGCAGCTTAGCCCCTCGGCAGGCGTTAGAGACCCAGTACTTC; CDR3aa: CASSLAPRQALETQYF
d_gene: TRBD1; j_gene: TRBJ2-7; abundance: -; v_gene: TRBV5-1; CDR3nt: TGCGCCAGCAGCTATGGAGGACAGGAAATCTACGAGCAGTACTTC; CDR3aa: CASSYGGQEIYEQYF
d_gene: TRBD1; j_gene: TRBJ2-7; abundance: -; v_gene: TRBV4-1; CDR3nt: TGCGCCAGCAGCCAAGGGTTGACAGGGCCTTACGAGCAGTACTTC; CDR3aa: CASSQGLTGPYEQYF
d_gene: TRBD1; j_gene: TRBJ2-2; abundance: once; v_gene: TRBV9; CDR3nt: TGTGCCAGCAGCGCGACAGGGGAGGCCGGGGAGCTGTTTTTT; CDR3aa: CASSATGEAGELFF
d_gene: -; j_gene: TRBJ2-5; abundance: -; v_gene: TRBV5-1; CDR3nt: TGCGCCAGCCATCAGGGGAGTCTAGAGACCCAGTACTTC; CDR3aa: CASHQGSLETQYF
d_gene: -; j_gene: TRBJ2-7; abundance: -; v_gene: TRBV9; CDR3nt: TGTGCCAGCAGCCCAGTGGGAGGACCTAGTTTTATGGAGCAGTACTTC; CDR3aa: CASSPVGGPSFMEQYF
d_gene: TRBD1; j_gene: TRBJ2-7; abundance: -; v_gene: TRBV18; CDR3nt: TGTGCCAGCTCATCCGGACAGGACTACGAGCAGTACTTC; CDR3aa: CASSSGQDYEQYF
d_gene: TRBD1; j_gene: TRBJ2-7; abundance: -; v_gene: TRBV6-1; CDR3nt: TGTGCCAGCAGTAGACAGGGCAATACCTACGAGCAGTACTTC; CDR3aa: CASSRQGNTYEQYF
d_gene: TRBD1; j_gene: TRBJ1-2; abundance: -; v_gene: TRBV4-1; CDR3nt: TGCGCCAGCAGCCACGACAGGGGCTATGGCTACACCTTC; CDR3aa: CASSHDRGYGYTF
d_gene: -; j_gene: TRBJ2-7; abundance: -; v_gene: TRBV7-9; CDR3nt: TGTGCCAGCAGCTTCCTCCCCGGGAGCGTAGATTACGAGCAGTACTTC; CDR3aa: CASSFLPGSVDYEQYF
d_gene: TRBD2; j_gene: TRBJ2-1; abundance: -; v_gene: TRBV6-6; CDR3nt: TGTGCCAGCACCCCCGGCGGGGGTTACAATGAGCAGTTCTTC; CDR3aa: CASTPGGGYNEQFF
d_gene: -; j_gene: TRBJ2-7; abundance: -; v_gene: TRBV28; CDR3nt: TGTGCCAGCAGTTTCAGGAGGCACAGGCCCGAGCAGTACTTC; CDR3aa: CASSFRRHRPEQYF
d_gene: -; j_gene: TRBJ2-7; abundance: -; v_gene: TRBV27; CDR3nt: TGTGCCAGCAGTTTGACAAGGGGAACCTACGAGCAGTACTTC; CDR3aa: CASSLTRGTYEQYF
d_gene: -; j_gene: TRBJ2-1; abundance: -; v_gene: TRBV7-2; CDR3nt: TGTGCCAGCAGCGCCGTTACGGGACTGGTTAACAATGAGCAGTTCTTC; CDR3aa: CASSAVTGLVNNEQFF
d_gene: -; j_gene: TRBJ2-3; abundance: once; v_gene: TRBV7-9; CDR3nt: TGTGCCAGCAGCAAACAGGGGGGGTCCACAGATACGCAGTATTTT; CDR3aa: CASSKQGGSTDTQYF
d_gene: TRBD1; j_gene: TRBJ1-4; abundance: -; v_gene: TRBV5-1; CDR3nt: TGCGCCAGCAGCTTGGGGGACAGCCGCACTGAAAAACTGTTTTTT; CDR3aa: CASSLGDSRTEKLFF
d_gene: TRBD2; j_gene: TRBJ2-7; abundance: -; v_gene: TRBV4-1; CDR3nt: TGCGCCAGCAGCCAGTCTACCGGGACACCGACTAGCGGGAGGTGGTACGAGCAGTACTTC; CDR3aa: CASSQSTGTPTSGRWYEQYF
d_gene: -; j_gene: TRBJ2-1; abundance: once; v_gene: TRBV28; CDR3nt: TGTGCCAGCAGTTTATCCGGGGATACGGTTCTGAATGAGCAGTTCTTC; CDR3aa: CASSLSGDTVLNEQFF
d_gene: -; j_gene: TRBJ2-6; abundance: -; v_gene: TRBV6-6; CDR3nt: TGTGCCAGCAGTTACGCAGCTGGGGCCAACGTCCTGACTTTC; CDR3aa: CASSYAAGANVLTF
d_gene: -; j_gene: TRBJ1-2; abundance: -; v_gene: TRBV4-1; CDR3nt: TGCGCCAGCAGCCAAGGCCAGACAGGTTGGGCAGGCTACACCTTC; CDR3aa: CASSQGQTGWAGYTF
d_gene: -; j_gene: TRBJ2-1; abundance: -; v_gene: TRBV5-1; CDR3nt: TGCGCCAGCAGCTTGGGTTCGGTGGAGAATGAGCAGTTCTTC; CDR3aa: CASSLGSVENEQFF
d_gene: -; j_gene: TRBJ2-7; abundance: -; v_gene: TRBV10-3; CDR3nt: TGTGCCATCAGTGAGTCGGCAGGGGGGATTTACGAGCAGTACTTC; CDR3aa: CAISESAGGIYEQYF
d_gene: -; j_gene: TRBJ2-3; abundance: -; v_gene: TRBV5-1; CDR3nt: TGCGCCAGCAGCTTGGAGAGGATCACAGATACGCAGTATTTT; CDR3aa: CASSLERITDTQYF
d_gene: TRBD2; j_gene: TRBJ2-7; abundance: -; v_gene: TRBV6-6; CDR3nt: TGTGCCAGCAGTTATACTAGCGGGAGCTACGAGCAGTACTTC; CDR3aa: CASSYTSGSYEQYF
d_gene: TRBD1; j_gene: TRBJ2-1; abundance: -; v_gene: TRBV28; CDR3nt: TGTGCCAGCAGTTTATGGGACAGGGGAAATGAGCAGTTCTTC; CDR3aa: CASSLWDRGNEQFF
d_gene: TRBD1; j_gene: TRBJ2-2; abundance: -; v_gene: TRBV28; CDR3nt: TGTGCCAGCAGTTTATATGGAACAGGGGGGACCGGGGAGCTGTTTTTT; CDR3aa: CASSLYGTGGTGELFF
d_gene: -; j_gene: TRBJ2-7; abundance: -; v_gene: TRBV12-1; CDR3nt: TGTGCCAGCAGCTTTGAGGGACAGGGGGGATGCGAGCAGTACTTC; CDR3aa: CASSFEGQGGCEQYF
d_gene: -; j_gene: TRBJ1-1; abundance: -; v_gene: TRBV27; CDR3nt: TGTGCCAGCAGTCCGACCCCGGCCACAGGGCACACTGAAGCTTTCTTT; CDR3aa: CASSPTPATGHTEAFF
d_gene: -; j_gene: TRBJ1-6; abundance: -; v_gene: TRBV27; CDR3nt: TGTGCCAGCAGTTTTTACGGTTTGACGTCCTATAATTCACCCCTCCACTTT; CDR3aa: CASSFYGLTSYNSPLHF
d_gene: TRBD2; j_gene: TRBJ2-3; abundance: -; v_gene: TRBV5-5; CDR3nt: TGTGCCAGCAGCTCGGGACTAGCGGGAGCAGATACGCAGTATTTT; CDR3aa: CASSSGLAGADTQYF
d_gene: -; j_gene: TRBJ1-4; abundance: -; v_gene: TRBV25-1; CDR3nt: TGTGCCAGCAGGAGCCCCACAGAGTTTAACGAAAAACTGTTTTTT; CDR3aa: CASRSPTEFNEKLFF
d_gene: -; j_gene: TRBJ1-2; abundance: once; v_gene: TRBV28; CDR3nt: TGTGCCAGCAGCCAGGGACGGAACTATGGCTACACCTTC; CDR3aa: CASSQGRNYGYTF
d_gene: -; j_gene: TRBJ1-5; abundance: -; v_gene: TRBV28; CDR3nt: TGTGCCAGCTCGAACGCGGATCAGCCCCAGCATTTT; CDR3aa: CASSNADQPQHF
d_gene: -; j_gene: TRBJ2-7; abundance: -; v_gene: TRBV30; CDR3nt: TGTTCTGCAAAAATAACAACCTACGAGCAGTACTTC; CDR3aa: CSAKITTYEQYF
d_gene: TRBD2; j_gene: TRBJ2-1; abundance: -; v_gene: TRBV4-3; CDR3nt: TGCGCCAGCAGCCAGGGTCTAGCGGGAGGAGGAAGCTCCTACAATGAGCAGTTCTTC; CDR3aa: CASSQGLAGGGSSYNEQFF
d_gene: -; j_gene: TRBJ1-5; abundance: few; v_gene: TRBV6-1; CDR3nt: TGTGCCAGCAGTGAATCCGGAAGTCAGCCCCAGCATTTT; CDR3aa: CASSESGSQPQHF
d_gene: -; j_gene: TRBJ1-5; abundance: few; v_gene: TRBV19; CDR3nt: TGTGCCAGTACCCGCGGTGGGGGGAGGCCTCAGCCCCAGCATTTT; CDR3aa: CASTRGGGRPQPQHF
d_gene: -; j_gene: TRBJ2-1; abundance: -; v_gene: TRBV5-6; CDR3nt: TGTGCCAGCAGCCCCCGCGGACCGATCAATGAGCAGTTCTTC; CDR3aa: CASSPRGPINEQFF
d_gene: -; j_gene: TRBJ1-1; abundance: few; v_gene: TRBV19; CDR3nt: TGTGCCAGTAGCCAACAGAATATGAACACTGAAGCTTTCTTT; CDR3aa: CASSQQNMNTEAFF
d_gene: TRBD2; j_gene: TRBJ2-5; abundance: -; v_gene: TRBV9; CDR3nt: TGTGCCAGCAGCGTAGGGGGACTAGCGGGCGAAGAGACCCAGTACTTC; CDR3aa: CASSVGGLAGEETQYF
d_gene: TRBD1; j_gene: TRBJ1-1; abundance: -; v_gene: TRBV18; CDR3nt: TGTGCCAGCTCGGCGGACAGGGTGCGAGGTGAAGCTTTCTTT; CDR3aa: CASSADRVRGEAFF
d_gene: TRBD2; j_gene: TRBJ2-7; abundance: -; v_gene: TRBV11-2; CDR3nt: TGTGCCAGCAGCTTTCTAGCGGGAACCTACGAGCAGTACTTC; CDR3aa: CASSFLAGTYEQYF
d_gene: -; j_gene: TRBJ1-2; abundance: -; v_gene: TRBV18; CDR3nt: TGTGCCAGCTCATCGGCGAAGGCAAGCTATGGCTACACCTTC; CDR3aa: CASSSAKASYGYTF
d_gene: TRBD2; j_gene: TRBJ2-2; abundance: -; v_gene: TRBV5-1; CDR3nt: TGCGCCAGCAGCTTCGGACTAGCGGGGGGCACCGGGGAGCTGTTTTTT; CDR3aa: CASSFGLAGGTGELFF
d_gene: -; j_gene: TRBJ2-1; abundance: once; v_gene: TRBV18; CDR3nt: TGTGCCAGTAATGGACAGACTAACAATGAGCAGTTCTTC; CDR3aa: CASNGQTNNEQFF
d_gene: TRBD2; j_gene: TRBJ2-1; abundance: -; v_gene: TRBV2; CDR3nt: TGTGCCAGCAGTGGGACCGGACTAGCGGGAGCCAATGAGCAGTTCTTC; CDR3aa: CASSGTGLAGANEQFF
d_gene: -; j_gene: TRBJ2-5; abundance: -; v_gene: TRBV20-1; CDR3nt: TGCAGTGCTGAGGATGGGGAGACCCAGTACTTC; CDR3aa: CSAEDGETQYF
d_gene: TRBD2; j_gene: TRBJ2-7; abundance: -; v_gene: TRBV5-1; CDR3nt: TGCGCCAGCAGCAGCACGGGGGGTAACTACGAGCAGTACTTC; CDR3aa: CASSSTGGNYEQYF
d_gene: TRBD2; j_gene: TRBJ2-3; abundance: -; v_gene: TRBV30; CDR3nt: TGTGCCTGGAGAAAAGCGGGAGGGCCAGATACGCAGTATTTT; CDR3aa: CAWRKAGGPDTQYF
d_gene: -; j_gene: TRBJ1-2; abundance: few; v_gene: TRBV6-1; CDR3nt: TGTGCCAGCAGTCTTACAAGGCAGGCTGGCTACACCTTC; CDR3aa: CASSLTRQAGYTF
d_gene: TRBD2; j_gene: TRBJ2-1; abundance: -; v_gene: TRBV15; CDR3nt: TGTGCCACCAGCAGAGAGGGCGGGAGCTACAATGAGCAGTTCTTC; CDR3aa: CATSREGGSYNEQFF
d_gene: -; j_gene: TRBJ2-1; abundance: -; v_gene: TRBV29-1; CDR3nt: TGCAGCGGAAACACGGACCGTTACAATGAGCAGTTCTTC; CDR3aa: CSGNTDRYNEQFF
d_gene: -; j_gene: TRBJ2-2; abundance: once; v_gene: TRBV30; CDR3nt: TGTGCCTGGAGCAAAAAGGGGGTGGACACCGGGGAGCTGTTTTTT; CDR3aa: CAWSKKGVDTGELFF
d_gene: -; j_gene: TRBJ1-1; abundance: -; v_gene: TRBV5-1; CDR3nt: TGCGCCAGCAGCAGGGATCCGAACACTGAAGCTTTCTTT; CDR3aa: CASSRDPNTEAFF
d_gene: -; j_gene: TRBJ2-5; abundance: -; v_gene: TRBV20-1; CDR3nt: TGCAGTGTCTCGAGGCGGGAGACCCAGTACTTC; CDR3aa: CSVSRRETQYF
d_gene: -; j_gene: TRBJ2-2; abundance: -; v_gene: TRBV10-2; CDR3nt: TGCGCCAGCAAATACACCGGGGAGCTGTTTTTT; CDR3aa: CASKYTGELFF